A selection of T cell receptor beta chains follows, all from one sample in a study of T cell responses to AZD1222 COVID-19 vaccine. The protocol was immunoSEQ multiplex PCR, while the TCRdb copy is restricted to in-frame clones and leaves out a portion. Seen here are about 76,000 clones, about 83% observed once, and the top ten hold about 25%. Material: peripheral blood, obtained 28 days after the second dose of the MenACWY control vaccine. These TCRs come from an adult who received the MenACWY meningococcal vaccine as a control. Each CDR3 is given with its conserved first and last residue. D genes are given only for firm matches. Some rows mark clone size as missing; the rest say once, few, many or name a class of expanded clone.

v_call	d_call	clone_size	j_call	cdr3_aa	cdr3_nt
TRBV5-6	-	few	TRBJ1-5	CASSSQQQPQHF	TGTGCCAGCAGTTCTCAGCAACAGCCCCAGCATTTT
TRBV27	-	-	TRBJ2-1	CASAIMQGGEQFF	TGTGCCAGCGCCATCATGCAGGGAGGTGAGCAGTTCTTC
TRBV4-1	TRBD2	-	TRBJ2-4	CASSQDGTSGRAKNIQYF	TGCGCCAGCAGCCAAGATGGGACTAGCGGGAGGGCCAAAAACATTCAGTACTTC
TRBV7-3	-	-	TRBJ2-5	CASSSIGGETQYF	TGTGCCAGCAGCTCCATAGGGGGGGAGACCCAGTACTTC
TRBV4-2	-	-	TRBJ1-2	CASSQEYEAAGNLYGYTF	TGTGCCAGCAGCCAAGAATATGAGGCGGCCGGAAACCTTTATGGCTACACCTTC
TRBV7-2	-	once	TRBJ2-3	CASSLSTDTQYF	TGTGCCAGCAGCCTAAGCACAGATACGCAGTATTTT
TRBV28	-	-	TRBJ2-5	CASSFSRVGGETQYF	TGTGCCAGCAGTTTCTCCAGGGTGGGGGGCGAGACCCAGTACTTC
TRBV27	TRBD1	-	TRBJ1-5	CASSPGTGGQPQHF	TGTGCCAGCAGTCCCGGGACAGGGGGTCAGCCCCAGCATTTT
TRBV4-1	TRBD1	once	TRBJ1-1	CASSQLGTATEAFF	TGCGCCAGCAGCCAATTAGGGACAGCCACTGAAGCTTTCTTT
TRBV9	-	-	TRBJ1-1	CASSQGQNTEAFF	TGTGCCAGCAGTCAGGGCCAGAACACTGAAGCTTTCTTT
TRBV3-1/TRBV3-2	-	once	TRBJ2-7	CASSQAIGSIGEQYF	TGTGCCAGCAGCCAAGCGATCGGGAGTATAGGTGAGCAGTACTTC